This T cell receptor beta chain was sequenced during a study of T cells in localized non-small cell lung cancer. Overall study findings and caveats: It remains possible that heterogeneity exists, since only one tumor region was sequenced.

Comment on this clone: The antigen is undetermined.

TCRdb's copy holds only in-frame clones and misses some; the assay was immunoSEQ multiplex PCR. The table records 130,000 or so clones, about 89% of them present only once. The sequence came from a female donor of 60 years or more with stage I lung adenocarcinoma. The material was peripheral blood, obtained before any cancer treatment.

The CDR3 loop reads CASSPNPGEVTHNEQFF. CDR3 nucleotide sequence: TGTGCCAGCAGCCCCAACCCGGGAGAGGTAACACACAATGAGCAGTTCTTC. This chain uses TRBV11-1 with TRBJ2-1, with D perhaps matching TRBD2 (6 bases). Germline V gene data show CDR1 as SGHAT and CDR2 as FQDESV (reference sequence). CDR3 length: 17 residues. The V end lost 5 bases, the J end lost 5 bases, and 22 bases lay between the germline ends.